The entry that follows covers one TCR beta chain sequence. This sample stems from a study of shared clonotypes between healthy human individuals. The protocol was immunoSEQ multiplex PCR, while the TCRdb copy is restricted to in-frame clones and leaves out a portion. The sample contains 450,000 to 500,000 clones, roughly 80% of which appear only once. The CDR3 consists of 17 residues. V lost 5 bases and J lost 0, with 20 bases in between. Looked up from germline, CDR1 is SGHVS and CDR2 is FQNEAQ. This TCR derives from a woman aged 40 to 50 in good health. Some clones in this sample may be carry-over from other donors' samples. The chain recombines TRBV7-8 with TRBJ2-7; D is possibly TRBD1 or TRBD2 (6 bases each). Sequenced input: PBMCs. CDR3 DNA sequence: TGTGCCAGCAGCGGAGCTGGAGGGGGGACATTCTCCTACGAGCAGTACTTC. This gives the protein CASSGAGGGTFSYEQYF.